This entry concerns a single T cell receptor beta chain. What it binds is not known. One end of the junction does not line up with germline, which may come from a read error. This sample was included in a study of vaccination effects on CD4 cells after COVID-19. Study-wide context: Sampling occurred a median 72 days post second dose, range 14 to 241. Study-wide findings and caveats: Vaccine- and infection-induced clones showed marked clonal contraction late following vaccination.

The CDR3 spans 12 residues. The germline CDR1 and CDR2 sequences are MNHNS and SASEGT. Profiling relied on immunoSEQ multiplex PCR, and the TCRdb table lists in-frame clones only, not all of them. The sample has about 17,000 clones; about 70% are singletons. Before sequencing took place, the ViraFEST assay used viral peptide pools to expand antigen-specific CD4+ T cells. On day 10 of culture, CD4+ T cells were separated out. Infection dated between March and December 2020, before the Alpha, Beta and Delta variants reached the United States. All participants had two doses of either the BNT162b2 or mRNA-1273 vaccine.

The receptor comes from a human donor who had a prior SARS-CoV-2 infection. Sequencing was performed on CD4+ T cells from PBMCs cultured with SARS-CoV-2 spike peptides, taken after COVID-19 vaccination. This chain uses TRBV6-1 with TRBJ2-7; D is undetermined. CDR3 region: CASSEATYEQYF. The CDR3 DNA is TGTGCCAGCAGCGAAGCGACCTACGAGCAGTACTTC.